This T cell receptor (beta chain) is drawn from a study of blood T cell repertoires in COVID-19. This clone was recorded once. Using immunoSEQ multiplex PCR, the repertoire was profiled, and TCRdb retains in-frame clones only, with some absent. Here the sample spans 200,000 to 300,000 clones, approximately 86% being singletons. The germline CDR1 and CDR2 sequences are MNHEY and SMNVEV (reference sequence). V was pared by 6 bases and J by 5 bases, with 20 bases between. The CDR3 has 16 residues. J is TRBJ2-1 and V is TRBV27; a weak D match, TRBD2 (7 bases). The sequenced material came from peripheral blood. The source is a man aged 60 to 69 who had recovered from COVID-19. CDR3 DNA: TGTGCCAGCAGCTCCGGATGGGGGGGGCTTAACAATGAGCAGTTCTTC. The encoded protein is CASSSGWGGLNNEQFF.